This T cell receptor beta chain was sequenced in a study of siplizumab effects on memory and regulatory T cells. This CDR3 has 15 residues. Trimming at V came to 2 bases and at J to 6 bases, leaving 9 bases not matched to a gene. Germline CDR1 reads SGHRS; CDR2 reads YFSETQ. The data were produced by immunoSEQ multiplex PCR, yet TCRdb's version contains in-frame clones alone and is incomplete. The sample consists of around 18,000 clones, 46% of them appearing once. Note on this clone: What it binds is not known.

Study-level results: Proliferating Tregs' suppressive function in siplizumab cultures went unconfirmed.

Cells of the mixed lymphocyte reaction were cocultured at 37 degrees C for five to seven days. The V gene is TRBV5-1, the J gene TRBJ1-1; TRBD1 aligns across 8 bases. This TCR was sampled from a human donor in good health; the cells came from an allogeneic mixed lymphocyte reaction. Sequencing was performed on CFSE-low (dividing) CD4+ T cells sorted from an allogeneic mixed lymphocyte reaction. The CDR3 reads CASSFREQGGPEAFF. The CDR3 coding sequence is TGCGCCAGCAGCTTTCGCGAACAGGGGGGTCCTGAAGCTTTCTTT.